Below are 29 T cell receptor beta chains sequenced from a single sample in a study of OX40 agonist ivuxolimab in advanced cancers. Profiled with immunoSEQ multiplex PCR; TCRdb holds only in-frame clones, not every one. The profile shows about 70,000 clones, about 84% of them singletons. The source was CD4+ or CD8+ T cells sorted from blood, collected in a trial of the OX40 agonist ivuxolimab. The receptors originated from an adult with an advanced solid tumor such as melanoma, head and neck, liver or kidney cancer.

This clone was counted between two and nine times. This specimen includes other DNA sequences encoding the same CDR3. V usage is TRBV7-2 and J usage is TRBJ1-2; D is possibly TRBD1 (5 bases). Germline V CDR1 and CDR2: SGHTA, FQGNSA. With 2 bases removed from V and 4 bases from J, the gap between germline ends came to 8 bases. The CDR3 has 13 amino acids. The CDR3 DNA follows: TGTGCCAGCAGCTTACTCGGGGGCTATGGCTACACCTTC. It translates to CASSLLGGYGYTF.

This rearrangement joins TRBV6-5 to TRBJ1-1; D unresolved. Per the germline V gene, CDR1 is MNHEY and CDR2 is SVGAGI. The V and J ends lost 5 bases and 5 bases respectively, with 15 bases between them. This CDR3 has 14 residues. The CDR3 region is CASSLLGGTTEAFF. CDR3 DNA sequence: TGTGCCAGCAGTCTCCTTGGAGGTACTACTGAAGCTTTCTTT.

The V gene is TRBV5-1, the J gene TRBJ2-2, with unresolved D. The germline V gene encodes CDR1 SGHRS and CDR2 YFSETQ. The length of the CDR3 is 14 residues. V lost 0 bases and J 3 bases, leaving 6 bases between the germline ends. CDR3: CASSLGVDTGELFF. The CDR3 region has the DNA TGCGCCAGCAGCTTGGGTGTGGACACCGGGGAGCTGTTTTTT.

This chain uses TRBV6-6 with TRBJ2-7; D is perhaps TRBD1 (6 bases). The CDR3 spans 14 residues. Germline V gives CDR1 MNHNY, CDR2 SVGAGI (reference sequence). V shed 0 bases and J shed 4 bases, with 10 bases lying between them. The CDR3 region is CASSYSYRDYEQYF. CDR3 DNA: TGTGCCAGCAGTTACTCGTACAGGGATTACGAGCAGTACTTC.

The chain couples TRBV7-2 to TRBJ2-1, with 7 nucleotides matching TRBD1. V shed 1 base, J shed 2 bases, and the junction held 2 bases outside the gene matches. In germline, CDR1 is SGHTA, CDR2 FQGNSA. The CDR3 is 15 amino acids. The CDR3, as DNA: TGTGCCAGCAGCTTAGGAGGGACAGCCTACAATGAGCAGTTCTTC. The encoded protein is CASSLGGTAYNEQFF.

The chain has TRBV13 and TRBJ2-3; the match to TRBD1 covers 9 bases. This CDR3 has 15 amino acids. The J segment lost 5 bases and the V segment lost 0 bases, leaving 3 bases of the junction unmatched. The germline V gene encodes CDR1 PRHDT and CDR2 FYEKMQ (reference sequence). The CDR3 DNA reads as TGTGCCAGCAGCTTAGGGGACAGGGGCATAGATACGCAGTATTTT. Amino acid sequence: CASSLGDRGIDTQYF.

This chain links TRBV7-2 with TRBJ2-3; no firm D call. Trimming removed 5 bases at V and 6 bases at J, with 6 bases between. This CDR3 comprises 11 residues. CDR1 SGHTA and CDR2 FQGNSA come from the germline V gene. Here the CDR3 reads CASSVADTQYF. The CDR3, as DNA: TGTGCCAGCAGCGTCGCTGATACGCAGTATTTT.

This chain's CDR3 is CASSHSLVKTSGLPAYEQYF. The CDR3 DNA sequence: TGCGCCAGCAGCCATTCCCTTGTTAAGACTAGCGGGCTTCCTGCCTACGAGCAGTACTTC. This chain joins TRBV4-1 and TRBJ2-5; the match to TRBD2 covers 10 bases. The J call could be wrong; TRBJ2-7 is a better fit for the DNA end. The CDR3 length is 20 residues. Looked up from germline, CDR1 is MGHRA and CDR2 is YSYEKL.

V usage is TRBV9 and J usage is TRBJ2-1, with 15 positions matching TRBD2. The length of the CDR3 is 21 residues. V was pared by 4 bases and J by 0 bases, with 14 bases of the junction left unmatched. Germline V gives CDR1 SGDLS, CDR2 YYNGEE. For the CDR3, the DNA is TGTGCCAGCAGCACCGGGACTAGCGGGAGGCTGGGGCCAAGCTCCTACAATGAGCAGTTCTTC. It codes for CASSTGTSGRLGPSSYNEQFF.

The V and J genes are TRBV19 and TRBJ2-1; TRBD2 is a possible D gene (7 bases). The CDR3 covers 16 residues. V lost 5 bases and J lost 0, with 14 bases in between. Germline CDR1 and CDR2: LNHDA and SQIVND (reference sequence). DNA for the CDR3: TGTGCCAGTAGTCAAAGGGGGGGAAGCTCCTACAATGAGCAGTTCTTC. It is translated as CASSQRGGSSYNEQFF. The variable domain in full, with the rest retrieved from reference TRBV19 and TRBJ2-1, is DGGITQSPKYLFRKEGQNVTLSCEQNLNHDAMYWYRQDPGQGLRLIYYSQIVNDFQKGDIAEGYSVSREKKESFPLTVTSAQKNPTAFYLCASSQRGGSSYNEQFFGPGTRLTVL.

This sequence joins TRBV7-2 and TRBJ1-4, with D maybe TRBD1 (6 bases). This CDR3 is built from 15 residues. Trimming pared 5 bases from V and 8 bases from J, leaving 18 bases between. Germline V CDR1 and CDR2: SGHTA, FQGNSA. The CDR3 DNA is TGTGCCAGCAGCCGTAATACAGGGAGGTGGGAAAAACTGTTTTTT. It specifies CASSRNTGRWEKLFF.

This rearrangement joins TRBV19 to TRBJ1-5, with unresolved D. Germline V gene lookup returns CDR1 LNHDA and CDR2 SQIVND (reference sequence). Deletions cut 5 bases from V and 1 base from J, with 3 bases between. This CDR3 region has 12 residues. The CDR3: CASSESNQPQHF. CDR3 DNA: TGTGCCAGTAGTGAAAGCAATCAGCCCCAGCATTTT.

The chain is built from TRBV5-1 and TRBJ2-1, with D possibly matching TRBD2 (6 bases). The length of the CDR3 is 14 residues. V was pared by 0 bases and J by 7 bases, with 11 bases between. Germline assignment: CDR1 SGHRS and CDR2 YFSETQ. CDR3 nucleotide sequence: TGCGCCAGCAGCTTGGGGGCAGGGAGGAATGAGCAGTTCTTC. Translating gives CASSLGAGRNEQFF.

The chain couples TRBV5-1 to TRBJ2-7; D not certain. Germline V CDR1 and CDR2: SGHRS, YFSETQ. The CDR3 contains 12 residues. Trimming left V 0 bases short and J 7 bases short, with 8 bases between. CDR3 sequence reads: CASSLGSVEQYF. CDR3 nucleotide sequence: TGCGCCAGCAGCTTGGGGTCGGTGGAGCAGTACTTC.

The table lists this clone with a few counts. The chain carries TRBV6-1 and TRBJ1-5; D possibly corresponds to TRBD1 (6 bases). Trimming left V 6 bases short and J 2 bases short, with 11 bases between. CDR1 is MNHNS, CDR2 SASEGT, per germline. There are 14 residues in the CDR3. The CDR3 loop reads CASSPQGRNQPQHF. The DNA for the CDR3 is TGTGCCAGCAGCCCCCAGGGGCGCAATCAGCCCCAGCATTTT.

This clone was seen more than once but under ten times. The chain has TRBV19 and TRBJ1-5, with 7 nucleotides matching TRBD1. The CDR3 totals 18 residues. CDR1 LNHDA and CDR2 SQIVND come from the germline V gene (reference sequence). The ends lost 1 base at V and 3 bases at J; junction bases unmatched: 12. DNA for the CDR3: TGTGCCAGTAGTATAGTCCTATTCTCGGGACAGAACAATCAGCCCCAGCATTTT. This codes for CASSIVLFSGQNNQPQHF.

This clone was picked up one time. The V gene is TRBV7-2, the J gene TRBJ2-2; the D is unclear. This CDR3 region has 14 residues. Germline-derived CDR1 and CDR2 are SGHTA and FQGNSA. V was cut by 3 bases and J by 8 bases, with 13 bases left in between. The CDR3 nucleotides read TGTGCCAGCAGCTTGAACGGACCTGGTGGGGAGCTGTTTTTT. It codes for CASSLNGPGGELFF.

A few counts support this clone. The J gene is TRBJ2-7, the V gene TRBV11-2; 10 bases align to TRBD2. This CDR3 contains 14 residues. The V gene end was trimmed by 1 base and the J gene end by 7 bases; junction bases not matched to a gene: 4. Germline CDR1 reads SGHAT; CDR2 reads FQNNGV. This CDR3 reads CASSLGAGGEEQYF. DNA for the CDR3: TGTGCCAGCAGCTTAGGAGCGGGGGGGGAAGAGCAGTACTTC.

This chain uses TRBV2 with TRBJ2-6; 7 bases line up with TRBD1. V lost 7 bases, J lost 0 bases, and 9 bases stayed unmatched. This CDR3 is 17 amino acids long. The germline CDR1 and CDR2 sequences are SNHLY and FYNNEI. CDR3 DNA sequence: TGTGCCAGCAACGAGGGACAGACCAACTCTGGGGCCAACGTCCTGACTTTC. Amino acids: CASNEGQTNSGANVLTF.

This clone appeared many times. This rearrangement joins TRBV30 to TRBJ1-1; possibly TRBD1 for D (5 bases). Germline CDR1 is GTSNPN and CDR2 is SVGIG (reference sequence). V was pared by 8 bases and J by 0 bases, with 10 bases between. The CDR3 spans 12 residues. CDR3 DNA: TGTGCCACAGACAGAATGAACACTGAAGCTTTCTTT. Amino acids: CATDRMNTEAFF.

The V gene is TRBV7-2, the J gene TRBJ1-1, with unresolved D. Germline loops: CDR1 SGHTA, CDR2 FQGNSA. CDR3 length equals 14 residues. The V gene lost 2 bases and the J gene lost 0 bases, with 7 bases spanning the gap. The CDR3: CASSLFVVNTEAFF. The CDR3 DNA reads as TGTGCCAGCAGCTTATTTGTGGTGAACACTGAAGCTTTCTTT.

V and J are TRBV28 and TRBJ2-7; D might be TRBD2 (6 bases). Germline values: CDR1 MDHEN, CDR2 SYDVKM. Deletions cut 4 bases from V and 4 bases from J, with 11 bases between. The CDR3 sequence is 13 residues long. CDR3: CASSSAGGYEQYF. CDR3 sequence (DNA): TGTGCCAGCAGTTCCGCCGGGGGATACGAGCAGTACTTC.

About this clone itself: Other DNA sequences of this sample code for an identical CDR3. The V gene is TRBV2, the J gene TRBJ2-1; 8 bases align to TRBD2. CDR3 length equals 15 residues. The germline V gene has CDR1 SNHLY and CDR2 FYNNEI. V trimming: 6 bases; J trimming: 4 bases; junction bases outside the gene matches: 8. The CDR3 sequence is CASRKGGGTYNEQFF. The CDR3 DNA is TGTGCCAGCAGGAAGGGCGGGGGGACATACAATGAGCAGTTCTTC.

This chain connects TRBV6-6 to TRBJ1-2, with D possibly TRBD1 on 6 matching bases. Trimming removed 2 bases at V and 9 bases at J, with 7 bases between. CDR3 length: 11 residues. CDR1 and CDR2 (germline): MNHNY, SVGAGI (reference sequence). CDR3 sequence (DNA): TGTGCCAGCAGTTACCAGGGGCGCTACACCTTC. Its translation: CASSYQGRYTF.

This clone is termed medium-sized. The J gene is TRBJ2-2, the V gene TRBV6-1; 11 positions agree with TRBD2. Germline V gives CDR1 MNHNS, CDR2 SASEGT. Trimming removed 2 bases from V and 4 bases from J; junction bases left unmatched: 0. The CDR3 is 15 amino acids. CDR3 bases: TGTGCCAGCAGTGAACTAGCGGGGGGCACCGGGGAGCTGTTTTTT. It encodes CASSELAGGTGELFF.

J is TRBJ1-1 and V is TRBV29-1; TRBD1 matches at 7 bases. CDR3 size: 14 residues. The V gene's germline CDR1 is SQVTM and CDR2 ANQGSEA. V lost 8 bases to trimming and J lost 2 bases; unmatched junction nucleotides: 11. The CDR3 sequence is CSFAGGVRNTEAFF. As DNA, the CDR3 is TGCAGCTTTGCAGGGGGGGTTCGAAACACTGAAGCTTTCTTT.

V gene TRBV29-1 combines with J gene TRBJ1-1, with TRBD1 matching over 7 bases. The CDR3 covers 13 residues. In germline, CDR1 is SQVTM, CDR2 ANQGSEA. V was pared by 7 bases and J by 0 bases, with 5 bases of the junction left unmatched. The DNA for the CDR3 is TGCAGCGGGGCACAGGGGATGAACACTGAAGCTTTCTTT. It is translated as CSGAQGMNTEAFF.

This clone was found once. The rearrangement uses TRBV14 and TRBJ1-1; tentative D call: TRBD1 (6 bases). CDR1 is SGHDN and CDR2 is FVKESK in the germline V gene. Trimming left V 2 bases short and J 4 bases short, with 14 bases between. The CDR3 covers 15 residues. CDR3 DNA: TGTGCCAGCAGCCAAACATGGGGGCGCGGCACTGAAGCTTTCTTT. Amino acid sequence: CASSQTWGRGTEAFF.

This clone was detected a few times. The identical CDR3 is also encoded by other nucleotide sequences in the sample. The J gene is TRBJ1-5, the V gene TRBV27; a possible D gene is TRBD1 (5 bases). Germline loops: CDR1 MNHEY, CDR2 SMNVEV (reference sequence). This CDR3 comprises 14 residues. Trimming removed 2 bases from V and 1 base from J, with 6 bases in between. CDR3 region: CASSLRGSNQPQHF. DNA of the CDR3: TGTGCCAGCAGTTTACGGGGGAGCAATCAGCCCCAGCATTTT.